A single sample is the source of the 17 T cell receptor beta chains below, sequenced in a study of response to subunit inactivated influenza vaccine. TCRdb itself ran the RT-PCR reads through MiXCR, one entry per CDR3 protein. The top ten clones hold roughly 3.1% of a sample with about 500,000 distinct CDR3 sequences, approximately 15% of them seen once. This specimen was CD4+ T cells sorted from PBMCs, taken less than 30 months after vaccination. These receptors originate from a man in his fifties or sixties who received an inactivated influenza vaccine.

This clonotype came up many times. The chain combines TRBV29-1 with TRBJ2-3; no clear D gene. The CDR3 contains 13 residues. V was cut by 1 base and J by 2 bases, with 7 bases left in between. Germline V gene lookup returns CDR1 SQVTM and CDR2 ANQGSEA. The CDR3 coding sequence is TGCAGCGTTGAAGGTCGGTACACAGATACGCAGTATTTT. The encoded protein is CSVEGRYTDTQYF.

At least ten counts were recorded for this clonotype. This rearrangement joins TRBV9 to TRBJ2-1, with D maybe TRBD2 (5 bases). The CDR3 extends over 15 amino acids. V was cut by 2 bases and J by 0 bases, with 9 bases left in between. The germline V gene encodes CDR1 SGDLS and CDR2 YYNGEE. The CDR3 region has the DNA TGTGCCAGCAGCGTGAGGGTCAGCTCCTACAATGAGCAGTTCTTC. The encoded protein is CASSVRVSSYNEQFF.

The CDR3 spells CASSSIRTSSSYNEQFF. DNA of the CDR3: TGTGCCAGCAGTTCGATCCGGACTAGCTCCTCCTACAATGAGCAGTTCTTC. The V gene is TRBV6-2 or TRBV6-3, the J gene TRBJ2-1, with TRBD2 matching over 8 bases. V lost 4 bases and J lost 0; bases outside the gene matches: 8. Germline CDR1 MNHEY, CDR2 SVGEGT. The CDR3 runs to 17 residues.

DNA of the CDR3: TGTGCCACCTCTTTACAGGGGCGAGAGACCCAGTACTTC. The encoded protein is CATSLQGRETQYF. The rearrangement links TRBV2 to TRBJ2-5; 7 bases agree with TRBD1. This CDR3 has 13 residues. Losses at the gene ends were 10 bases for V and 4 bases for J; bases not matched to a gene: 9. CDR1 is SNHLY and CDR2 is FYNNEI in the germline V gene.

In its sample, this clonotype was seen a few times. The rearrangement uses TRBV4-3 and TRBJ2-1, with D unresolved. Germline V gene sequence: CDR1 LGHNA, CDR2 YSLEER. This CDR3 has 13 amino acids. The V and J ends lost 4 bases and 15 bases respectively, with 19 bases between them. DNA of the CDR3: TGCGCCAGCAGCCGAGACCTCGCAAACTTATTGTTCTTC. It encodes CASSRDLANLLFF.

This clonotype turned up a few times. The chain employs TRBV19 and TRBJ2-1, with 11 positions matching TRBD2. The CDR3 has 14 amino acids. With 11 bases clipped from V and 10 bases from J, the junction kept 13 bases outside the gene matches. Germline V gene lookup returns CDR1 LNHDA and CDR2 SQIVND (reference sequence). The DNA for the CDR3 is TGTGCCTCGAGGGTGGTAGCGGGAGGGCCAGAGCAGTTCTTC. Its protein is CASRVVAGGPEQFF. Drawing the rest from reference TRBV19 and TRBJ2-1, the complete variable domain is DGGITQSPKYLFRKEGQNVTLSCEQNLNHDAMYWYRQDPGQGLRLIYYSQIVNDFQKGDIAEGYSVSREKKESFPLTVTSAQKNPTAFYLCASRVVAGGPEQFFGPGTRLTVL.

The chain links TRBV12-3 or TRBV12-4 to TRBJ2-2; 10 bases line up with TRBD1. Unmatched junction bases numbered 11, after V lost 7 bases and J lost 6 bases. This CDR3 region has 16 residues. CDR3 protein: CASTITGTGVPGELFF. The CDR3 bases are TGTGCCAGCACCATTACCGGGACAGGGGTCCCCGGGGAGCTGTTTTTT.

CDR3 bases: TGTGCCAGCAGTCCCGGACAGGGGCTCACCGGGGAGCTGTTTTTT. Amino acid sequence: CASSPGQGLTGELFF. This chain links TRBV5-5 with TRBJ2-2, with 9 bases aligning to TRBD1. The germline gives CDR1 SGHKS, CDR2 YYEKEE (reference sequence). V trimming: 5 bases; J trimming: 4 bases; junction bases outside the gene matches: 6. The CDR3 is made up of 15 amino acids.

The genes are TRBV10-3 and TRBJ2-7; D possibly corresponds to TRBD1 (6 bases). Deletions cut 4 bases from V and 4 bases from J, with 17 bases between. CDR1 and CDR2 (germline): ENHRY, SYGVKD. The CDR3 is 15 residues long. The CDR3 nucleotides read TGTGCCATCAGTGGGACAGCCGCGCCATCATACGAGCAGTACTTC. Its translation is CAISGTAAPSYEQYF.

This clonotype was found a few times. V gene TRBV4-2 combines with J gene TRBJ1-1; TRBD1 is a possible D gene (6 bases). The CDR3 loop spans 15 amino acids. CDR1 is LGHNA, CDR2 YNFKEQ, per germline. V lost 0 bases and J 2 bases, leaving 10 bases between the germline ends. As DNA, the CDR3 is TGTGCCAGCAGCCAAGACGGGACAAAAAACACTGAAGCTTTCTTT. This translates into CASSQDGTKNTEAFF.

The gene calls are TRBV7-2 and TRBJ2-1; maybe TRBD1 (5 bases). Trimming shortened V by 4 bases and J by 5 bases, and 21 bases separated the two germline ends. The germline CDR1 and CDR2 sequences are SGHTA and FQGNSA. CDR3 length: 17 amino acids. CDR3 in DNA: TGTGCCAGCAGCTCCGCCGCATGGTACAGGACCAACAATGAGCAGTTCTTC. Protein product: CASSSAAWYRTNNEQFF.

This clonotype has just a few counts. J is TRBJ2-3 and V is TRBV20-1, with D possibly TRBD2 on 7 matching bases. Trimming removed 0 bases from V and 1 base from J, with 8 bases in between. Germline V gene sequence: CDR1 DFQATT, CDR2 SNEGSKA (reference sequence). The CDR3 contains 14 residues. CDR3 protein: CSAREGGGTDTQYF. CDR3 bases: TGCAGTGCTAGAGAAGGGGGGGGCACAGATACGCAGTATTTT.

The sample holds many counts of this clonotype. The chain has TRBV28 and TRBJ2-7, with unresolved D. This CDR3 is 13 amino acids long. Trimming shortened V by 6 bases and J by 0 bases, and 9 bases separated the two germline ends. The V gene's germline CDR1 is MDHEN and CDR2 SYDVKM. The CDR3 bases are TGTGCCAGCAGCACCCCGAGCTCCTACGAGCAGTACTTC. Translating gives CASSTPSSYEQYF.

There are many counts of this clonotype. The rearrangement uses TRBV20-1 and TRBJ2-3, with 10 positions matching TRBD1. CDR3 length equals 16 residues. V was clipped by 5 bases and J by 5 bases; unmatched bases: 13. CDR1 and CDR2 (germline): DFQATT, SNEGSKA (reference sequence). CDR3 in DNA: TGCAGTGCTTACCCTTCATCGGGACAGGGGATAGATACGCAGTATTTT. The encoded protein is CSAYPSSGQGIDTQYF.

The chain carries TRBV20-1 and TRBJ2-1; 10 bases match TRBD2. Trimming took 6 bases from V and 7 from J; bases not matched to a gene: 12. CDR1 and CDR2 (germline): DFQATT, SNEGSKA (reference sequence). The CDR3 spans 15 residues. The CDR3 sequence: CSAHLAGLATNEQFF. CDR3 bases: TGCAGTGCCCATCTTGCGGGACTAGCGACGAATGAGCAGTTCTTC.

This sequence joins TRBV30 and TRBJ2-5; no clear D gene. Germline V gene lookup returns CDR1 GTSNPN and CDR2 SVGIG (reference sequence). V dropped 0 bases and J dropped 2 bases, with 7 bases sitting between them. The CDR3 spans 13 residues. The CDR3 DNA reads TGTGCCTGGAGTGTACAGAGACAAGAGACCCAGTACTTC. As protein: CAWSVQRQETQYF.

The CDR3, as DNA: TGTGCCATCAGTGAGTCTAGCGGGCACTACCGTAATACGCAGTATTTT. It encodes CAISESSGHYRNTQYF. V and J are TRBV10-3 and TRBJ2-3, with TRBD2 matching over 7 bases. The CDR3 covers 16 residues. Germline V gives CDR1 ENHRY, CDR2 SYGVKD. J gave up 7 bases and V 0 bases, and 10 bases lay outside the gene matches.